This T cell receptor (beta chain) was captured by sequencing in a study of cytomegalovirus exposure and HLA in healthy donors. In the study overall: Earlier results showed almost 120 million unique TCR beta sequences derived from approximately 170 million T cells. Study outcomes and limitations: The only immune exposure information that was available was CMV serostatus. In vitro confirmation showed three CMV-associated chains to be CMV antigen specific.

PCR was performed using 60 Vbeta and 13 Jbeta primers. Assay used: immunoSEQ multiplex PCR; TCRdb lists only in-frame clones, some missing. The table lists some 190,000 clones, 75% to 85% of them singletons. Worth noting for this clone: The antigen remains undetermined.

Each donor was nominally healthy when sampled (though unrecorded immune exposures were likely). Input material: PBMCs. This clonotype was sampled from a man aged 18 to 29 in good health and CMV-seronegative.

CDR3 sequence (DNA): TGTGCCAGCAGCCGCCCGCCTGGGACAGGGGCCTACGAGCAGTACTTC. Protein product: CASSRPPGTGAYEQYF. The chain joins TRBV4-2 to TRBJ2-7; 10 bases match TRBD1. Germline V gives CDR1 LGHNA, CDR2 YNFKEQ. The CDR3 consists of 16 residues. Losses at the gene ends were 4 bases for V and 2 bases for J; bases not matched to a gene: 8.